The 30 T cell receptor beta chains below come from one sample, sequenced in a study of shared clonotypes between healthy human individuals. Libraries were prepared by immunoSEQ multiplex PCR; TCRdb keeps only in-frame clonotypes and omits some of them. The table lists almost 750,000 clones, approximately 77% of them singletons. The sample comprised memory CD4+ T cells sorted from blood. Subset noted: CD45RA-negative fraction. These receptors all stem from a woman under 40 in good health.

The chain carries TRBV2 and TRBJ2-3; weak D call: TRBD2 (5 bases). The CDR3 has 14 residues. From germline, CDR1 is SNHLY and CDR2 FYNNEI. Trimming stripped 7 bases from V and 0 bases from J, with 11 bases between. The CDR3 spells CASNGRTSTDTQYF. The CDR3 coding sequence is TGTGCCAGCAACGGACGGACTAGCACAGATACGCAGTATTTT.

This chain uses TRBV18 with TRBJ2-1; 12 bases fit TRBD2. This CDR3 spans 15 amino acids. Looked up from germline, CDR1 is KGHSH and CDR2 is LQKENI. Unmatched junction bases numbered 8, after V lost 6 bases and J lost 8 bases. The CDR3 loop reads CASSRTSGAWYEQFF. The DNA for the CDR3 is TGTGCCAGCTCTAGGACTAGCGGGGCCTGGTATGAGCAGTTCTTC. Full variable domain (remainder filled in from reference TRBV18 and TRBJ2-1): NAGVMQNPRHLVRRRGQEARLRCSPMKGHSHVYWYRQLPEEGLKFMVYLQKENIIDESGMPKERFSAEFPKEGPSILRIQQVVRGDSAAYFCASSRTSGAWYEQFFGPGTRLTVL.

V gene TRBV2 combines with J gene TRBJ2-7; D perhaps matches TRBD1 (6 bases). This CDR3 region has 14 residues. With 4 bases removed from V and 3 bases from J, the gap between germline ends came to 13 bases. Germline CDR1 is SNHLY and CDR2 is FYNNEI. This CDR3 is CASSAVGQLYEQYF. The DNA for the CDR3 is TGTGCCAGCAGTGCAGTTGGACAGCTCTACGAGCAGTACTTC.

The CDR3 nucleotides are TGTGCCAGCAGCCAAAGTTTTAGAGGGCCGAGTGAGCAGTACTTC. As protein: CASSQSFRGPSEQYF. This chain links TRBV4-2 with TRBJ2-7; D is possibly TRBD2 (5 bases). V was cut by 2 bases and J by 7 bases, with 18 bases left in between. Germline values: CDR1 LGHNA, CDR2 YNFKEQ. There are 15 residues in the CDR3.

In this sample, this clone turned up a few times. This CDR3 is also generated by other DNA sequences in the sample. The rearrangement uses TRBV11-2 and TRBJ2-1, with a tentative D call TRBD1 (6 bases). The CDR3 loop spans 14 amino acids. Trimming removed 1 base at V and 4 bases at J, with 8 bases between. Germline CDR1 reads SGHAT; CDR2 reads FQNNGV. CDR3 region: CASSLGQVYNEQFF. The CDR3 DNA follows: TGTGCCAGCAGCTTAGGACAGGTTTACAATGAGCAGTTCTTC.

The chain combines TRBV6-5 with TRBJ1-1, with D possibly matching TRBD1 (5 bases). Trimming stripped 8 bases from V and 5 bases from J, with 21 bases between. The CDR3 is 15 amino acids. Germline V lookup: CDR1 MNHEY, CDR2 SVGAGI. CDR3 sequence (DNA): TGTGCCAGCTCGGCTTTCGCGGGGCAGGAGACTGAAGCTTTCTTT. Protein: CASSAFAGQETEAFF.

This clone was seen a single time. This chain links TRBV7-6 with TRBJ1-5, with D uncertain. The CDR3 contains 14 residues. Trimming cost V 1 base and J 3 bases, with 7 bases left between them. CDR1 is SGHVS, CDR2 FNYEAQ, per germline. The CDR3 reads CASSLVPFNQPQHF. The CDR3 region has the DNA TGTGCCAGCAGCTTAGTGCCGTTCAATCAGCCCCAGCATTTT.

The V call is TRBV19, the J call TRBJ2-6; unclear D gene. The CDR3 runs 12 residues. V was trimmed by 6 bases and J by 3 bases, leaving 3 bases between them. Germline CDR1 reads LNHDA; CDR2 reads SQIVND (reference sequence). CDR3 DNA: TGTGCCAGTAGGGTTGGGGCCAACGTCCTGACTTTC. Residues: CASRVGANVLTF.

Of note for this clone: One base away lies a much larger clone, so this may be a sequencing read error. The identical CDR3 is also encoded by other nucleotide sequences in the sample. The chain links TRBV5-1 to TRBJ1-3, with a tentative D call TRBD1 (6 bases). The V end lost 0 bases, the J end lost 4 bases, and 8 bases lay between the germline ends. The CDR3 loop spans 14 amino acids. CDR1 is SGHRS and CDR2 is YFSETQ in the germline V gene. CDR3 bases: TGCGCCAGCAGCTTGGGGACAGAGGGAAACACCATATATTTT. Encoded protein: CASSLGTEGNTIYF.

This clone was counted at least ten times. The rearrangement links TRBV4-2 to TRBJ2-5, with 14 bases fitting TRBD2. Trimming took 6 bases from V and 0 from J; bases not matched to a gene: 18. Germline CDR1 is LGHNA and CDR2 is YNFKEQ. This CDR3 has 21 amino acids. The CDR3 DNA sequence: TGTGCCAGCAGTCAACTCCGAACGGGACTAGCGGGAGCGGGGGACCAAGAGACCCAGTACTTC. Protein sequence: CASSQLRTGLAGAGDQETQYF.

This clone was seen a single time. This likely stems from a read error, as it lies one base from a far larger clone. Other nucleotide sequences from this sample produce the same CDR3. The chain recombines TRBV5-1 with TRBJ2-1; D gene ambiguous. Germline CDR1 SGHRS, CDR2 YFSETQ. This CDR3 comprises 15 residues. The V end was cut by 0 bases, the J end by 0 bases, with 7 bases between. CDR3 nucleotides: TGCGCCAGCAGCTTGGCCAGCAGCTCCTACAATGAGCAGTTCTTC. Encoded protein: CASSLASSSYNEQFF.

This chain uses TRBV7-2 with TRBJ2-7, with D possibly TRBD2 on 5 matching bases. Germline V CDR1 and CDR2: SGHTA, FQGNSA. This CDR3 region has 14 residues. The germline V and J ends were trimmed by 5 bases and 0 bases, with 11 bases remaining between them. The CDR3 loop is CASSPRRSSYEQYF. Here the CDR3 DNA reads TGTGCCAGCAGCCCTAGGAGGAGCTCCTACGAGCAGTACTTC.

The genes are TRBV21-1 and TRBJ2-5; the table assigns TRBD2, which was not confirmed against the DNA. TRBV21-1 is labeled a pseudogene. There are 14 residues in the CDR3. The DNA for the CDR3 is TGTGCCAGCGCTAGCGGGAGGAACGAGGAGACCCAGTACTTC. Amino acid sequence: CASASGRNEETQYF.

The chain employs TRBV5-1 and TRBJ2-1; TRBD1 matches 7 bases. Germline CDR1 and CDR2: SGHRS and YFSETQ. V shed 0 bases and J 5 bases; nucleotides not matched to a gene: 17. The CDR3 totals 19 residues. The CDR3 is CASSLGFLSSRQGNNEQFF. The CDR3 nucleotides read TGCGCCAGCAGCTTGGGTTTTTTGAGTTCGCGACAGGGAAACAATGAGCAGTTCTTC.

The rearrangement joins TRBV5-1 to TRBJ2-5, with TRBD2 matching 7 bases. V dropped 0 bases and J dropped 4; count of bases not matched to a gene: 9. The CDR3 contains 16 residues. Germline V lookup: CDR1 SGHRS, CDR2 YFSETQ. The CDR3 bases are TGCGCCAGCAGCTTGGGATCGCGGAGGGAGGGAGAGACCCAGTACTTC. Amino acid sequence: CASSLGSRREGETQYF.

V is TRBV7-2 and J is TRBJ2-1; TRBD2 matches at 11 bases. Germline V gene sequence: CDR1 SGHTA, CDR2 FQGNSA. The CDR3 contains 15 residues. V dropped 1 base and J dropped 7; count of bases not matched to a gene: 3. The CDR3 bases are TGTGCCAGCAGCTTAGGACTAGCGGGACGTAATGAGCAGTTCTTC. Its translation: CASSLGLAGRNEQFF.

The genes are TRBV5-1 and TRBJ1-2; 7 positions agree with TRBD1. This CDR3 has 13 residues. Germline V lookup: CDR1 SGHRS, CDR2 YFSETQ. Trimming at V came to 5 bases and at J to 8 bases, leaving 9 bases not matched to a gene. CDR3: CASSGTEVLGYTF. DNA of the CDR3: TGCGCCAGCAGTGGGACAGAAGTCTTGGGCTACACCTTC.

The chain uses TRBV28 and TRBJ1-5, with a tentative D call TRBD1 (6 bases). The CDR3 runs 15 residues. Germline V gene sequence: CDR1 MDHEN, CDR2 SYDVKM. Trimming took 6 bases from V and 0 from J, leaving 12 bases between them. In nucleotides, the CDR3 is TGTGCCAGCAGACTTACAGGGTCTAGCAATCAGCCCCAGCATTTT. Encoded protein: CASRLTGSSNQPQHF.

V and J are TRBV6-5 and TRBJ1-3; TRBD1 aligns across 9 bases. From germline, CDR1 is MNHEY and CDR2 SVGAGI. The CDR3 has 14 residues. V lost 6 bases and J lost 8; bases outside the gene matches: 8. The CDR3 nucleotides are TGTGCCAGCAGACCCGACAGGGGGTTGGACACCATATATTTT. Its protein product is CASRPDRGLDTIYF.

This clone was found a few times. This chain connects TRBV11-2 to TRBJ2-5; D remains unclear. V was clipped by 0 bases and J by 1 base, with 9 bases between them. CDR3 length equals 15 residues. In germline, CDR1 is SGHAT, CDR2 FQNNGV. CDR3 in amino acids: CASSLDPSTQETQYF. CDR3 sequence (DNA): TGTGCCAGCAGCTTAGATCCGAGTACCCAAGAGACCCAGTACTTC.

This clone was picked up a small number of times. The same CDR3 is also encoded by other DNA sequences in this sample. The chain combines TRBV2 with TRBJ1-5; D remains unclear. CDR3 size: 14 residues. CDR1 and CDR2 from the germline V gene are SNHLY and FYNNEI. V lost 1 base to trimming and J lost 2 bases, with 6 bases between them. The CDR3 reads CASSEGGGNQPQHF. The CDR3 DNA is TGTGCCAGCAGTGAAGGGGGAGGCAATCAGCCCCAGCATTTT.

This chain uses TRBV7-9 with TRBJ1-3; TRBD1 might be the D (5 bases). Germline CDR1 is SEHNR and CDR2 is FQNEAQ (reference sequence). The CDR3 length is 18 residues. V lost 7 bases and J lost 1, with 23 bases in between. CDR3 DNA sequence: TGTGCCAGCACCATACCCAGCACAAGGGGTCGTTCTGGAAACACCATATATTTT. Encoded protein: CASTIPSTRGRSGNTIYF.

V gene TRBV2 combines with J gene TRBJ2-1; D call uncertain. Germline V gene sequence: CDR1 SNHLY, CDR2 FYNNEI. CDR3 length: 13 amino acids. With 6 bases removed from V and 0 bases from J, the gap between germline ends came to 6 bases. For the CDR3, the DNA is TGTGCCAGCAGGTCAAGCTCCTACAATGAGCAGTTCTTC. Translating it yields CASRSSSYNEQFF.

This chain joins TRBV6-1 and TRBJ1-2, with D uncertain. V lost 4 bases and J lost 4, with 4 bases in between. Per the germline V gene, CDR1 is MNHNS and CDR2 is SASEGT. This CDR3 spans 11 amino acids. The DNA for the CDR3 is TGTGCCAGCAGTGTGGGCTATGGCTACACCTTC. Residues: CASSVGYGYTF.

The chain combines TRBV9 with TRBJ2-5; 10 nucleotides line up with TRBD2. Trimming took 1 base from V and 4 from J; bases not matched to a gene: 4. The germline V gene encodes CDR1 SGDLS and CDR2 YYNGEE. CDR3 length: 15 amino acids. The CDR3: CASSVSGRAGETQYF. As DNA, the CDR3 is TGTGCCAGCAGCGTAAGCGGGAGGGCGGGAGAGACCCAGTACTTC.

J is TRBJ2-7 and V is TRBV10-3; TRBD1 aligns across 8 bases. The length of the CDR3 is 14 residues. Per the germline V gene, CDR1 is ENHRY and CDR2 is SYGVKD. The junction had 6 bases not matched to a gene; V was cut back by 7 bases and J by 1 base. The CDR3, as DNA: TGTGCCATCAAGGGACAGGAAGATTCCTACGAGCAGTACTTC. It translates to CAIKGQEDSYEQYF.

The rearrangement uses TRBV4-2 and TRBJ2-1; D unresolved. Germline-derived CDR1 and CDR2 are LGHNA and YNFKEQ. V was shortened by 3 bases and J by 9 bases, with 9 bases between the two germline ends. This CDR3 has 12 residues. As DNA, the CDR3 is TGTGCCAGCAGCCAGGTGTCGGGTGAGCAGTTCTTC. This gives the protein CASSQVSGEQFF.

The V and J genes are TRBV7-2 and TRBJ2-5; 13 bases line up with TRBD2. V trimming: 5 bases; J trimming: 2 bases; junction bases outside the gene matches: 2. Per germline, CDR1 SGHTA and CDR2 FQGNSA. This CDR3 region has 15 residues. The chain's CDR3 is CASSVGLAGQETQYF. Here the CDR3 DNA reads TGTGCCAGCAGCGTGGGACTAGCGGGACAAGAGACCCAGTACTTC.

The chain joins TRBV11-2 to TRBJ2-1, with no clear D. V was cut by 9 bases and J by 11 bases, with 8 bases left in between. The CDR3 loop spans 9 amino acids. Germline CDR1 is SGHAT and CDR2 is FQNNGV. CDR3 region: CARKQKQFF. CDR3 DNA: TGTGCCAGAAAACAAAAGCAGTTCTTC.

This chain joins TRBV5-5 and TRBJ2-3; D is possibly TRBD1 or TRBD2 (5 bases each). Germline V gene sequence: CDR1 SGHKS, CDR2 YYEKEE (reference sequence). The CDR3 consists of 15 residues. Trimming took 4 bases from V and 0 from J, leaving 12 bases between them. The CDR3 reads CASSLQGVSTDTQYF. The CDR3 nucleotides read TGTGCCAGCAGCCTCCAGGGAGTTAGCACAGATACGCAGTATTTT.